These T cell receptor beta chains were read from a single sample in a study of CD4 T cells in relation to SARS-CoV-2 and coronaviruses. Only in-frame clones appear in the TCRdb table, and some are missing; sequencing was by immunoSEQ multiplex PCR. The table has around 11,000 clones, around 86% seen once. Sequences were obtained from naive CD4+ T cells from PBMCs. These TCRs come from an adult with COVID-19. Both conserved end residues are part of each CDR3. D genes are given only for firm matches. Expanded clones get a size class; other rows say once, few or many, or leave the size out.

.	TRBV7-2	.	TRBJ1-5	TGTGCCAGCAGGGTCGGGAGGGGGGCCCAGCATTTT	CASRVGRGAQHF
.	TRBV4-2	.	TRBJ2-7	TGTGCCAGCAGCCAGACAGGAGACTACGAGCAGTACTTC	CASSQTGDYEQYF
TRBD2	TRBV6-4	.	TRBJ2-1	TGTGCCAGCAGTGACCAACTAGCGGGGGGTTACAATGAGCAGTTCTTC	CASSDQLAGGYNEQFF
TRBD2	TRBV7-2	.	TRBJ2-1	TGTGCCAGCAGCTCTCTAGCGGGGGGATATTACAATGAGCAGTTCTTC	CASSSLAGGYYNEQFF
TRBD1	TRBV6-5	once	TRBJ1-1	TGTGCCAGCAGTCCTCGGACAGGGGGCGCTACGGGGTTCTTT	CASSPRTGGATGFF
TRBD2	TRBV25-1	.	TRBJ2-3	TGTGCCAGCAGACCACCGGGACTAGCGGGGGGGCACGTCGATACGCAGTATTTT	CASRPPGLAGGHVDTQYF
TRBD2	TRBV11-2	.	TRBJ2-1	TGTGCCAGCAGCTCAGCGGGGGGATACAATGAGCAGTTCTTC	CASSSAGGYNEQFF
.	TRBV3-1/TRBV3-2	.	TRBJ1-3	TGTGCCAGCAGCAGGGGGGGCGCTGGAAACACCATATATTTT	CASSRGGAGNTIYF
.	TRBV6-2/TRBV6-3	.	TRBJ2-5	TGTGCCAGCAGTCAAGAGACCCAGTACTTC	CASSQETQYF
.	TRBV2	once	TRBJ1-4	TGTGCCAGCAGTCGACAGGTCAAGTTTGAAAAACTGTTTTTT	CASSRQVKFEKLFF
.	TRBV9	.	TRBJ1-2	TGTGCCAGCAGCGTGGGTGGGTCGCAGGGTGGAAATGGCTACACCTTC	CASSVGGSQGGNGYTF
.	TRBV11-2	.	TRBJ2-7	TGTGCCAGCAGCTTAGAACAGGGTCACGAGCAGTACTTC	CASSLEQGHEQYF
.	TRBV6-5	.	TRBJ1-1	TGTGCCAGCAGTTACTTGCAGGGGTCTGAAGCTTTCTTT	CASSYLQGSEAFF
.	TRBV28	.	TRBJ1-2	TGTGCCAGCAGAGGCCAGGGAGCTAACTATGGCTACACCTTC	CASRGQGANYGYTF
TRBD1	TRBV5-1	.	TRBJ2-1	TGCGCCAGCAGCTTGGAGGGACAGGGATATACGGTTGAGCAGTTCTTC	CASSLEGQGYTVEQFF
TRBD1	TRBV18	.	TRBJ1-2	TGTGCCAGCTCACCGGTAACAGGGGGCGATGGCTACACCTTC	CASSPVTGGDGYTF
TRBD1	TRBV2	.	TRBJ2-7	TGTGCCAGCAGTGAAGCCCCCGGGACAGGCTCCTACGAGCAGTACTTC	CASSEAPGTGSYEQYF
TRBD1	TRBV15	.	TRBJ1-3	TGTGCCACCAGCAGAGTTACCGGGACAGGGAACGGAAACACCATATATTTT	CATSRVTGTGNGNTIYF
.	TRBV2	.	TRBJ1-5	TGTGCCAGCAGGGACGGGCTTGAGCCCCAGCATTTT	CASRDGLEPQHF
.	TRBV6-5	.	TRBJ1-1	TGTGCCAGCAGCGACAGGTCCATGAACACTGAAGCTTTCTTT	CASSDRSMNTEAFF
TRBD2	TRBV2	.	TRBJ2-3	TGTGCCTGCAGCCAAGCGGGGGGCACAGATACGCAGTATTTT	CACSQAGGTDTQYF
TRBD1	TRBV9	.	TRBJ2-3	TGTGCCAGCAGCCTCTTACCGGACAGGGGGAATAGGGATACGCAGTATTTT	CASSLLPDRGNRDTQYF
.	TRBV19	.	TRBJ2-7	TGTGCCAGTAGTCCAGGGACAGAGCAGTACTTC	CASSPGTEQYF
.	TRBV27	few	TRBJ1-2	TGTGCCAGCAGTGTAACAGCTAACTATGGCTACACCTTC	CASSVTANYGYTF
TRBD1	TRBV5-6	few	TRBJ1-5	TGTGCCAGCAGCTTTACAGGGGGCGCGAATCAGCCCCAGCATTTT	CASSFTGGANQPQHF
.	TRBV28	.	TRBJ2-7	TGTGCCAGCAGACCTACAGGGTACGAGCAGTACTTC	CASRPTGYEQYF
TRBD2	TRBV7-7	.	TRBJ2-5	TGTGCTAGCAGTTTAAGCGGGGGGATGGAGACCCAGTACTTC	CASSLSGGMETQYF
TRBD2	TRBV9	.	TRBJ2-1	TGTGCCAGCAACTTGGGTGTAGCGGGGGTCTACAATGAGCAGTTCTTC	CASNLGVAGVYNEQFF
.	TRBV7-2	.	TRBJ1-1	TGTGCCAGCAGCTTAGTGAGGGTTGCCACTGAAGCTTTCTTT	CASSLVRVATEAFF
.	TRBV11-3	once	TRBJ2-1	TGTGCCAGCAGCACGACAGGACAGAGCTCCTACAATGAGCAGTTCTTC	CASSTTGQSSYNEQFF
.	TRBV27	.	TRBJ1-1	TGTGCCAGCAGTTTTGGATGGACAGCGAACACTGAAGCTTTCTTT	CASSFGWTANTEAFF
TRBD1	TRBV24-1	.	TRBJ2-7	TGTGCCACCAGTGACCCAGGGGGCGATCCCTACGAGCAGTACTTC	CATSDPGGDPYEQYF
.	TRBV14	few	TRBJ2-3	TGTGCCAGCAGCCAAGTTTCCCCATACACAGATACGCAGTATTTT	CASSQVSPYTDTQYF
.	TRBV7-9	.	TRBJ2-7	TGTGCCAGCAGCCGCCGGGCCAAGGGACCCGGGGAGTACGAGCAGTACTTC	CASSRRAKGPGEYEQYF
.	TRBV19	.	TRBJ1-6	TGTGCCAGTATCGGACGGTCGGATTCACCCCTCCACTTT	CASIGRSDSPLHF
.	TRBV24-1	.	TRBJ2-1	TGTGCCACCAGTGACACAGGGGGGGGGCGCAATGAGCAGTTCTTC	CATSDTGGGRNEQFF
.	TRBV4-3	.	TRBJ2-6	TGCGCCAGCAGCCAAGATCCAGGGAGCCCCTCTGGGGCCAACGTCCTGACTTTC	CASSQDPGSPSGANVLTF
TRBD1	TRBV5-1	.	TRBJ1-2	TGCGCCAGCAGCCCCGGACAGGGGTATATGGATGGCTACACCTTC	CASSPGQGYMDGYTF
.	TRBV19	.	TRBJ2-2	TGTGCCAGTAGTATAGGATCCGGGGGCACCACCGGGGAGCTGTTTTTT	CASSIGSGGTTGELFF
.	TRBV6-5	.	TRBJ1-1	TGTGCCAGCAGCCCCCGGGAGAGGGGCGAAGCTTTCTTT	CASSPRERGEAFF
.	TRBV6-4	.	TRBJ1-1	TGTGCCAGCAGTGACTCCCATCTGGGGACTGAAGCTTTCTTT	CASSDSHLGTEAFF